This passage covers 16 T cell receptor beta chains from one sample sequenced in a study of shared clonotypes between healthy human individuals. The assay was immunoSEQ multiplex PCR, and TCRdb's table has in-frame clones only and misses some. The sample contains 450,000 to 500,000 clones, 75% to 85% of which appear only once. Specimen: PBMCs. These receptors were obtained from a middle-aged woman in good health. Some clones in this sample may be carry-over from other donors' samples.

This chain joins TRBV5-4 and TRBJ1-1; 9 bases are a match to TRBD1. Germline CDR1 and CDR2: SGHNT and YYREEE (reference sequence). Unmatched junction bases numbered 8, after V lost 4 bases and J lost 4 bases. CDR3 length: 15 amino acids. In DNA, the CDR3 is TGTGCCAGCAGCCGTGAACGGACAGGGGTCACTGAAGCTTTCTTT. This sequence encodes CASSRERTGVTEAFF.

The chain couples TRBV30 to TRBJ1-6; D is unclear. This CDR3 is 15 amino acids long. Germline-derived CDR1 and CDR2 are GTSNPN and SVGIG (reference sequence). Trimming removed 2 bases at V and 7 bases at J, with 15 bases between. The CDR3, as DNA: TGTGCCTGGAGTTTACGGCAGGTTCGCAATTCACCCCTCCACTTT. It codes for CAWSLRQVRNSPLHF.

This chain links TRBV14 with TRBJ2-7; D is possibly TRBD2 (6 bases). The germline gives CDR1 SGHDN, CDR2 FVKESK. The CDR3 consists of 13 residues. Trimming cost V 6 bases and J 0 bases, with 9 bases left between them. CDR3 sequence (DNA): TGTGCCAGCAGACCGGACTACTCCTACGAGCAGTACTTC. Residues: CASRPDYSYEQYF.

This clone was counted between two and nine times. The chain employs TRBV4-1 and TRBJ2-1, with 9 nucleotides matching TRBD1. CDR3 length equals 16 residues. Germline CDR1 MGHRA, CDR2 YSYEKL. V lost 4 bases to trimming and J lost 6 bases; unmatched junction nucleotides: 10. This CDR3 is CASSPGYRGRVNEQFF. Here the CDR3 DNA reads TGCGCCAGCAGCCCCGGTTACAGGGGGCGCGTCAATGAGCAGTTCTTC.

This clone was recorded a few times. V is TRBV9 and J is TRBJ2-1; TRBD2 might be the D (5 bases). The length of the CDR3 is 12 residues. Trimming cost V 4 bases and J 9 bases, with 11 bases left between them. The V gene's germline CDR1 is SGDLS and CDR2 YYNGEE. DNA of the CDR3: TGTGCCAGCAGCCCCTTCCGGGGTGAGCAGTTCTTC. Its translation is CASSPFRGEQFF.

The V gene is TRBV2, the J gene TRBJ2-1, with D hard to call. Germline CDR1 reads SNHLY; CDR2 reads FYNNEI. This CDR3 has 15 residues. V was trimmed by 5 bases and J by 0 bases, leaving 11 bases between them. The CDR3 sequence: CASSLETNSYNEQFF. The CDR3 DNA reads as TGTGCCAGCAGTTTAGAGACAAACTCCTACAATGAGCAGTTCTTC.

The chain carries TRBV11-2 and TRBJ2-5, with D possibly TRBD2 on 5 matching bases. The CDR3 spans 14 residues. Germline assignment: CDR1 SGHAT and CDR2 FQNNGV. V gave up 5 bases and J gave up 3 bases, with 13 bases separating them. CDR3 loop: CASSQFRTEETQYF. CDR3 nucleotide sequence: TGTGCCAGCAGCCAGTTCAGGACTGAAGAGACCCAGTACTTC. Variable domain in full (rest from reference TRBV11-2 and TRBJ2-5): EAGVAQSPRYKIIEKRQSVAFWCNPISGHATLYWYQQILGQGPKLLIQFQNNGVVDDSQLPKDRFSAERLKGVDSTLKIQPAKLEDSAVYLCASSQFRTEETQYFGPGTRLLVL.

This chain connects TRBV7-2 to TRBJ2-7, with TRBD2 matching over 9 bases. This CDR3 contains 16 residues. Germline loops: CDR1 SGHTA, CDR2 FQGNSA. The V gene end was trimmed by 4 bases and the J gene end by 4 bases; junction bases not matched to a gene: 11. The CDR3 spells CASSSRLAVVPYEQYF. The DNA for the CDR3 is TGTGCCAGCAGCTCCCGACTAGCGGTCGTCCCGTACGAGCAGTACTTC.

The chain has TRBV19 and TRBJ1-2; perhaps TRBD1 as D (6 bases). V lost 9 bases to trimming and J lost 5 bases, with 25 bases between them. Germline CDR1 reads LNHDA; CDR2 reads SQIVND (reference sequence). The CDR3 extends over 16 amino acids. The CDR3 reads CASRFRGREDGYGYTF. The CDR3 DNA reads TGTGCCAGCCGGTTTCGGGGGCGCGAGGACGGGTATGGCTACACCTTC.

The chain links TRBV5-1 to TRBJ1-1, with a tentative D call TRBD1 (5 bases). Between the trimmed V and J ends, which lost 5 bases and 0 bases, there was a span of 17 bases. Germline-derived CDR1 and CDR2 are SGHRS and YFSETQ. The CDR3 loop spans 16 amino acids. The CDR3 DNA reads as TGCGCCAGCAGTAGGGGCGGTGAATACATGAACACTGAAGCTTTCTTT. It encodes CASSRGGEYMNTEAFF.

Notes on this clone: This may arise from a read error, as a much more abundant clone is one base away. V usage is TRBV5-1 and J usage is TRBJ2-2, with 8 bases lining up with TRBD1. CDR1 SGHRS and CDR2 YFSETQ come from the germline V gene. The CDR3 totals 16 residues. As DNA, the CDR3 is TGCGCCAGCAGCTCGTACAGGGGGGCGAACACCGGGGAGCTGATTTTT. Translated: CASSSYRGANTGELIF.

The chain recombines TRBV4-3 with TRBJ2-3; 7 bases agree with TRBD1. Losses at the gene ends were 4 bases for V and 4 bases for J; bases not matched to a gene: 11. Germline V CDR1 and CDR2: LGHNA, YSLEER. This CDR3 has 16 amino acids. CDR3 in amino acids: CASSLDGTVLPDTQYF. In DNA, the CDR3 is TGCGCCAGCAGCCTAGACGGGACAGTCCTCCCAGATACGCAGTATTTT.

As to this clone: With only one base between it and a far larger clone, this is likely a read error. The chain is built from TRBV30 and TRBJ2-7; D is unresolved. Per germline, CDR1 GTSNPN and CDR2 SVGIG (reference sequence). V was shortened by 1 base and J by 2 bases, with 6 bases between the two germline ends. The CDR3 contains 12 residues. CDR3 sequence: CAWSAGPYEQYF. The CDR3 DNA reads as TGTGCCTGGAGTGCGGGTCCCTACGAGCAGTACTTC.

In its sample, this clone was seen once. The rearrangement links TRBV9 to TRBJ2-2; D perhaps matches TRBD2 (6 bases). Germline lookup yields CDR1 SGDLS and CDR2 YYNGEE. The V end lost 2 bases, the J end lost 4 bases, and 12 bases lay between the germline ends. The CDR3 spans 15 residues. The CDR3 loop reads CASSVPGAITGELFF. The CDR3 DNA sequence: TGTGCCAGCAGCGTTCCGGGAGCCATCACCGGGGAGCTGTTTTTT.

The genes are TRBV28 and TRBJ2-2, with unresolved D. V was cut by 3 bases and J by 3 bases, with 5 bases left in between. In germline, CDR1 is MDHEN, CDR2 SYDVKM. This CDR3 is built from 13 residues. This chain's CDR3 is CASSLSYTGELFF. CDR3 bases: TGTGCCAGCAGTTTGTCTTACACCGGGGAGCTGTTTTTT. Filled out from reference TRBV28 and TRBJ2-2, the complete variable domain reads DVKVTQSSRYLVKRTGEKVFLECVQDMDHENMFWYRQDPGLGLRLIYFSYDVKMKEKGDIPEGYSVSREKKERFSLILESASTNQTSMYLCASSLSYTGELFFGEGSRLTVL.

The rearrangement joins TRBV5-1 to TRBJ2-1; 16 bases match TRBD2. Looked up from germline, CDR1 is SGHRS and CDR2 is YFSETQ. The V segment lost 6 bases and the J segment 8 bases; nucleotides outside the gene matches: 8. This CDR3 has 16 amino acids. The CDR3 loop is CASNKGGTSGRDEQFF. In DNA, the CDR3 is TGCGCCAGCAACAAAGGTGGGACTAGCGGGAGGGATGAGCAGTTCTTC. Complete variable domain (other parts from reference TRBV5-1 and TRBJ2-1): KAGVTQTPRYLIKTRGQQVTLSCSPISGHRSVSWYQQTPGQGLQFLFEYFSETQRNKGNFPGRFSGRQFSNSRSEMNVSTLELGDSALYLCASNKGGTSGRDEQFFGPGTRLTVL.